This is a list of T cell receptor beta chains from one sample in a study of T cell responses to AZD1222 COVID-19 vaccine. Assay: immunoSEQ multiplex PCR; the TCRdb copy retains only in-frame clones and omits some. The sample has about 170,000 clones; approximately 92% are singletons. The sample here was peripheral blood, taken on day 0 of AZD1222 vaccination. These receptors all stem from an adult in good health. Both conserved end residues are part of each CDR3. The order of the fields is clone size, J gene, V gene, D gene, CDR3 protein, CDR3 DNA. D genes are given only for firm matches. Where a row states a size, it is once, few, many or the class of an expanded clone; other rows omit it.

clone_size: NA
j_call: TRBJ1-2
v_call: TRBV5-1
d_call: NA
cdr3_aa: CASSLGGGTNYGYTF
cdr3_nt: TGCGCCAGCAGCTTGGGAGGTGGGACTAACTATGGCTACACCTTC

clone_size: NA
j_call: TRBJ2-3
v_call: TRBV9
d_call: TRBD2
cdr3_aa: CASSVATGGGGDTQYF
cdr3_nt: TGTGCCAGCAGCGTAGCTACGGGTGGGGGGGGAGATACGCAGTATTTT

clone_size: NA
j_call: TRBJ2-1
v_call: TRBV5-1
d_call: NA
cdr3_aa: CASSLAGDLDEQFF
cdr3_nt: TGCGCCAGCAGCTTGGCGGGGGACCTCGATGAGCAGTTCTTC

clone_size: NA
j_call: TRBJ2-5
v_call: TRBV3-1/TRBV3-2
d_call: NA
cdr3_aa: CASSQDRTTQETQYF
cdr3_nt: TGTGCCAGCAGCCAAGATAGGACGACCCAAGAGACCCAGTACTTC

clone_size: NA
j_call: TRBJ2-1
v_call: TRBV12-3/TRBV12-4
d_call: NA
cdr3_aa: CASSSLNEQFF
cdr3_nt: TGTGCCAGCAGCTCCCTCAATGAGCAGTTCTTC

clone_size: few
j_call: TRBJ1-2
v_call: TRBV19
d_call: NA
cdr3_aa: CATARNGANYGYTF
cdr3_nt: TGTGCCACCGCACGGAACGGAGCTAACTATGGCTACACCTTC

clone_size: NA
j_call: TRBJ2-1
v_call: TRBV2
d_call: TRBD1
cdr3_aa: CASRGQGSSYNEQFF
cdr3_nt: TGTGCCAGCAGGGGACAGGGGAGCTCCTACAATGAGCAGTTCTTC

clone_size: NA
j_call: TRBJ1-5
v_call: TRBV11-2
d_call: NA
cdr3_aa: CASSLDGGRLQPQHF
cdr3_nt: TGTGCCAGCAGCTTAGATGGGGGGCGCCTTCAGCCCCAGCATTTT

clone_size: NA
j_call: TRBJ1-3
v_call: TRBV18
d_call: TRBD1
cdr3_aa: CASSGTGGNGNTIYF
cdr3_nt: TGTGCCAGCTCAGGGACAGGGGGCAATGGAAACACCATATATTTT

clone_size: NA
j_call: TRBJ2-1
v_call: TRBV7-6
d_call: TRBD1
cdr3_aa: CASSLVVQTGAVNEQFF
cdr3_nt: TGTGCCAGCAGCTTAGTCGTCCAGACAGGGGCAGTGAATGAGCAGTTCTTC

clone_size: NA
j_call: TRBJ1-1
v_call: TRBV19
d_call: NA
cdr3_aa: CASRDKMNTEAFF
cdr3_nt: TGTGCCAGTAGGGATAAGATGAACACTGAAGCTTTCTTT

clone_size: NA
j_call: TRBJ1-1
v_call: TRBV18
d_call: TRBD1
cdr3_aa: CASSRGTGLNTEAFF
cdr3_nt: TGTGCCAGCTCACGAGGGACAGGTTTGAACACTGAAGCTTTCTTT

clone_size: NA
j_call: TRBJ1-2
v_call: TRBV19
d_call: TRBD1
cdr3_aa: CASSMATGSRSGYTF
cdr3_nt: TGTGCCAGTAGTATGGCGACAGGGTCTAGGAGTGGCTACACCTTC

clone_size: NA
j_call: TRBJ2-5
v_call: TRBV18
d_call: TRBD2
cdr3_aa: CASSHSAQAGGETQYF
cdr3_nt: TGTGCCAGCTCACACTCAGCTCAAGCGGGAGGGGAGACCCAGTACTTC

clone_size: NA
j_call: TRBJ1-3
v_call: TRBV5-1
d_call: NA
cdr3_aa: CASSLGQGNTIYF
cdr3_nt: TGCGCCAGCAGCTTAGGACAGGGAAACACCATATATTTT

clone_size: NA
j_call: TRBJ2-1
v_call: TRBV20-1
d_call: NA
cdr3_aa: CSASSLQGPNGFNEQFF
cdr3_nt: TGCAGTGCTAGTTCCTTACAGGGTCCAAACGGGTTCAATGAGCAGTTCTTC

clone_size: NA
j_call: TRBJ2-1
v_call: TRBV24-1
d_call: TRBD1
cdr3_aa: CATSDSSGGRYNEQFF
cdr3_nt: TGTGCCACCAGTGATTCGTCAGGGGGCCGGTACAATGAGCAGTTCTTC

clone_size: NA
j_call: TRBJ1-1
v_call: TRBV3-1/TRBV3-2
d_call: NA
cdr3_aa: CASSKGDVLNTEAFF
cdr3_nt: TGTGCCAGCAGCAAAGGGGACGTATTGAACACTGAAGCTTTCTTT

clone_size: NA
j_call: TRBJ2-3
v_call: TRBV7-7
d_call: TRBD2
cdr3_aa: CASSVAGATTDTQYF
cdr3_nt: TGTGCTAGCAGCGTAGCGGGGGCAACCACAGATACGCAGTATTTT

clone_size: NA
j_call: TRBJ2-1
v_call: TRBV18
d_call: NA
cdr3_aa: CASSPKQGSSYNEQFF
cdr3_nt: TGTGCCAGCTCACCTAAACAGGGAAGCTCCTACAATGAGCAGTTCTTC

clone_size: NA
j_call: TRBJ2-5
v_call: TRBV10-2
d_call: NA
cdr3_aa: CASMGSSETQYF
cdr3_nt: TGCGCCAGCATGGGTAGCTCTGAGACCCAGTACTTC

clone_size: NA
j_call: TRBJ1-3
v_call: TRBV6-5
d_call: TRBD1
cdr3_aa: CASSYSRGPGNTIYF
cdr3_nt: TGTGCCAGCAGTTACTCTAGGGGGCCTGGAAACACCATATATTTT

clone_size: once
j_call: TRBJ2-3
v_call: TRBV5-1
d_call: NA
cdr3_aa: CASSLPRGNTDTQYF
cdr3_nt: TGCGCCAGCAGCTTGCCTCGGGGAAACACAGATACGCAGTATTTT

clone_size: NA
j_call: TRBJ1-6
v_call: TRBV7-2
d_call: NA
cdr3_aa: CASSFSNSPLHF
cdr3_nt: TGTGCCAGCAGCTTCTCTAATTCACCCCTCCACTTT

clone_size: NA
j_call: TRBJ2-7
v_call: TRBV5-5
d_call: TRBD1
cdr3_aa: CASSSGQGIYEQYF
cdr3_nt: TGTGCCAGCAGCTCGGGACAGGGGATCTACGAGCAGTACTTC

clone_size: NA
j_call: TRBJ2-1
v_call: TRBV18
d_call: NA
cdr3_aa: CASSPRNNEQFF
cdr3_nt: TGTGCCAGCTCACCGAGGAACAATGAGCAGTTCTTC

clone_size: once
j_call: TRBJ1-2
v_call: TRBV9
d_call: NA
cdr3_aa: CASSVDRANYGYTF
cdr3_nt: TGTGCCAGCAGCGTAGATAGGGCTAACTATGGCTACACCTTC

clone_size: NA
j_call: TRBJ2-7
v_call: TRBV5-1
d_call: TRBD2
cdr3_aa: CASGATSGAYEQYF
cdr3_nt: TGCGCCTCGGGTGCCACTAGCGGGGCCTACGAGCAGTACTTC

clone_size: NA
j_call: TRBJ1-3
v_call: TRBV19
d_call: NA
cdr3_aa: CASSFDGPYSGNTIYF
cdr3_nt: TGTGCCAGTAGTTTCGACGGACCCTACTCTGGAAACACCATATATTTT

clone_size: NA
j_call: TRBJ1-1
v_call: TRBV3-1/TRBV3-2
d_call: NA
cdr3_aa: CASSQDPGVMNTEAFF
cdr3_nt: TGTGCCAGCAGCCAAGACCCAGGAGTGATGAACACTGAAGCTTTCTTT